This T cell receptor (beta chain) was captured in a study of T cells after yellow fever vaccination. On the study more broadly: Preparation of the low-cell-number fractions used SMART-Seq v4 Ultra Low Input. General study results and limits: Clonotypes found in both CD4 and CD8 compartments made up a small share.

This clonotype has a count of ten or more. The antigen remains unidentified. TCRdb itself ran the 5' RACE reads through MiXCR, one entry per CDR3 protein. The data contain hundreds of thousands of distinct CDR3 sequences, approximately 9% of them singletons. The TCR originated in a man younger than 30 who received the YFV17D yellow fever vaccine. Specimen: PBMCs, collected on the day of the first yellow fever vaccination.

The CDR3 DNA follows: TGTGCCAGCCGCCAGGCCATCGTTCTTTACGAGCAGTACGTC. Translation: CASRQAIVLYEQYV. The chain recombines TRBV2 with TRBJ2-7, with no clear D. The V gene's germline CDR1 is SNHLY and CDR2 FYNNEI. V was cut by 8 bases and J by 4 bases, with 18 bases left in between. CDR3 length equals 14 residues.